The 2 T cell receptor beta chains in this list originate from one sample, sequenced in a study of cytomegalovirus exposure and HLA in healthy donors. This PCR relied on a set of 60 Vbeta primers and 13 Jbeta primers. Using immunoSEQ multiplex PCR, the repertoire was profiled, and TCRdb retains in-frame clones only, with some absent. The table shows about 150,000 clones, with roughly three quarters occurring only once. Sequenced material: PBMCs. The receptors here all came from a male donor in good health and CMV-seronegative.

This clone was seen a handful of times. This chain uses TRBV7-9 with TRBJ1-5; 9 bases match TRBD1. From germline, CDR1 is SEHNR and CDR2 FQNEAQ (reference sequence). The CDR3 contains 16 residues. The J segment lost 3 bases and the V segment lost 5 bases, leaving 8 bases of the junction unmatched. The CDR3 sequence is CASSGEDRGFNQPQHF. DNA of the CDR3: TGTGCCAGCAGCGGAGAGGACAGGGGTTTCAATCAGCCCCAGCATTTT.

This chain links TRBV7-3 with TRBJ2-2; TRBD2 matches 7 bases. The ends lost 7 bases at V and 4 bases at J; junction bases unmatched: 3. The germline V gene encodes CDR1 SGHTA and CDR2 FQGTGA. This CDR3 comprises 13 residues. The CDR3 nucleotides are TGTGCCAGCACGCCGGGGGGCACCGGGGAGCTGTTTTTT. It specifies CASTPGGTGELFF.